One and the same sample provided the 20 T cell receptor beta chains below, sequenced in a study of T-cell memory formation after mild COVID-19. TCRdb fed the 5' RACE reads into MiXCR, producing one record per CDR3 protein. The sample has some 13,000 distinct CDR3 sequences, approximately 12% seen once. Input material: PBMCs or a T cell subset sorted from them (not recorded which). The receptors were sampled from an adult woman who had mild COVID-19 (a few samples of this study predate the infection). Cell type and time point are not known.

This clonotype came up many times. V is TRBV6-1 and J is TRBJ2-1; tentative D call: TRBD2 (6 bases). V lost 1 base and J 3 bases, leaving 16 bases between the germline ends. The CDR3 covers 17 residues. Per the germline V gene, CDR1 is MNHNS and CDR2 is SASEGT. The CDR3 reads CASSEELAGPFYNEQFF. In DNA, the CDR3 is TGTGCCAGCAGTGAAGAACTGGCGGGACCCTTCTACAATGAGCAGTTCTTC.

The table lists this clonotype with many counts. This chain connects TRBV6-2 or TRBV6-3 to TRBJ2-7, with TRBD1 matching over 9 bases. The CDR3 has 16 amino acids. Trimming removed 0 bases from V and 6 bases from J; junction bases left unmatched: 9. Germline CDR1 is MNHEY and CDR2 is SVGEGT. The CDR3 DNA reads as TGTGCCAGCAGTTACTCGCTTGGACAGGGGTATTTCGAGCAGTACTTC. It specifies CASSYSLGQGYFEQYF.

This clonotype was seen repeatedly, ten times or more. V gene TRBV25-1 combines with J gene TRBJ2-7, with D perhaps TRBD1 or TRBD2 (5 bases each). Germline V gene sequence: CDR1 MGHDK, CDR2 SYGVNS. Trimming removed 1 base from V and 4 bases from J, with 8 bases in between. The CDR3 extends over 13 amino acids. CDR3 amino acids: CASSESWGYEQYF. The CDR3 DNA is TGTGCCAGCAGTGAATCGTGGGGGTACGAGCAGTACTTC.

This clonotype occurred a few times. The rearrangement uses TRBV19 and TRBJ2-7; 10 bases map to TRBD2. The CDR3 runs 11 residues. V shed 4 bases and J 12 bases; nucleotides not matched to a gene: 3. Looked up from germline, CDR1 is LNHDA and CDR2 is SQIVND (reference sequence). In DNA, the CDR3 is TGTGCCAGTAGTAGTAGCGGGAGGCCGTACTTC. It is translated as CASSSSGRPYF.

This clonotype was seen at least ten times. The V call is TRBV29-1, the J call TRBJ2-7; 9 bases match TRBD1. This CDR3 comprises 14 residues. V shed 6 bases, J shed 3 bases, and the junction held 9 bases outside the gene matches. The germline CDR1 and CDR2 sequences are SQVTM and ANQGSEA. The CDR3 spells CSVDTGGGLYEQYF. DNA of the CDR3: TGCAGCGTGGATACAGGGGGCGGTCTCTACGAGCAGTACTTC.

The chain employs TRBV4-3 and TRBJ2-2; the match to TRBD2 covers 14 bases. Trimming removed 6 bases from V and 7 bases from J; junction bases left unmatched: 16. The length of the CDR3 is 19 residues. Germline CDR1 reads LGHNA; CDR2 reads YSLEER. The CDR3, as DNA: TGCGCCAGCAGACCAAACCTAGGACTAGCGGGAGGATTCGACGGGGAGCTGTTTTTT. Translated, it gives CASRPNLGLAGGFDGELFF.

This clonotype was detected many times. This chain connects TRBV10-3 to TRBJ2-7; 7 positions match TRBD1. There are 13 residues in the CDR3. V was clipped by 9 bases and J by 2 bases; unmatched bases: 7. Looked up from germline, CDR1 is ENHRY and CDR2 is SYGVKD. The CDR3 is CAMQDRSTYEQYF. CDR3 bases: TGTGCCATGCAGGACAGGAGTACCTACGAGCAGTACTTC.

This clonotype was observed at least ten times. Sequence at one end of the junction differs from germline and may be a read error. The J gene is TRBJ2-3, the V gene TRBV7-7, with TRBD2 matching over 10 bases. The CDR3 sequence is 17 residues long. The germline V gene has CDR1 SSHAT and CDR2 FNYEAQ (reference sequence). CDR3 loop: CASSLAPLAGEIDTQYF. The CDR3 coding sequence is TGTGCTAGCAGCTTAGCCCCGCTAGCGGGAGAAATAGATACGCAGTATTTT. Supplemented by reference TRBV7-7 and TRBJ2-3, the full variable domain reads GAGVSQSPRYKVTKRGQDVTLRCDPISSHATLYWYQQALGQGPEFLTYFNYEAQPDKSGLPSDRFSAERPEGSISTLTIQRTEQRDSAMYRCASSLAPLAGEIDTQYFGPGTRLTVL.

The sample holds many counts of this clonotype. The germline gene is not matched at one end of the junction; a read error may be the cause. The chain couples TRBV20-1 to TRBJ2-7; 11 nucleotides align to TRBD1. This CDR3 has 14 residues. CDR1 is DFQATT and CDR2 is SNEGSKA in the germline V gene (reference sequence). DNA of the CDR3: TGCAGTGCCAGAGCCGGGACAGGGGGCTACGAGCAGTACTTC. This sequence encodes CSARAGTGGYEQYF.

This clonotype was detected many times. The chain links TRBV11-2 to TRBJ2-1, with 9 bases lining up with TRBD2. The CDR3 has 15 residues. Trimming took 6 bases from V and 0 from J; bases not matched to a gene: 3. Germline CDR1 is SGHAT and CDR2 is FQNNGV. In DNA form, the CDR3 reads TGTGCCAGCAGTTATAGCGGGAGCTCCTACAATGAGCAGTTCTTC. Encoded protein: CASSYSGSSYNEQFF.

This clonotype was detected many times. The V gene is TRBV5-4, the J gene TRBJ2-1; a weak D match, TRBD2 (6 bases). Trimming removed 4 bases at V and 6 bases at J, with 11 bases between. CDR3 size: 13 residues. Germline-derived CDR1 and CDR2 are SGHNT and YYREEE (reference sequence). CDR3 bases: TGTGCCAGCAGCCCGGGAGTGGGCAATGAGCAGTTCTTC. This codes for CASSPGVGNEQFF.

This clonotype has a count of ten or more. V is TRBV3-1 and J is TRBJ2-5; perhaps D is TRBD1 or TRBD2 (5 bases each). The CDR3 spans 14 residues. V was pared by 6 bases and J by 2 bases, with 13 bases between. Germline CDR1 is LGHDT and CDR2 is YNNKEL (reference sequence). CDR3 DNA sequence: TGTGCCAGCAGGTTGGGGACCGTACAAGAGACCCAGTACTTC. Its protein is CASRLGTVQETQYF.

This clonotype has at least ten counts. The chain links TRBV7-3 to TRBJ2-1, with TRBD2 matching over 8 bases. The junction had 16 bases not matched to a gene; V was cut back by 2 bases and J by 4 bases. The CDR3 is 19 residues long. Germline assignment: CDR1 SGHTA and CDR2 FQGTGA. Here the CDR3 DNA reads TGTGCCAGCAGCTTAGCCCGGGAGGGCCCTTTGTTATTATACAATGAGCAGTTCTTC. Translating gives CASSLAREGPLLLYNEQFF.

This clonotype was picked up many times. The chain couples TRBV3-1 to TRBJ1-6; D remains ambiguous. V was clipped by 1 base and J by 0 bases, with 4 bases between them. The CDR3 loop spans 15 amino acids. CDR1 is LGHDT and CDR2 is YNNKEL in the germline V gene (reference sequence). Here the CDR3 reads CASSQGISYNSPLHF. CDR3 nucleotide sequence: TGTGCCAGCAGCCAAGGGATCTCCTATAATTCACCCCTCCACTTT.

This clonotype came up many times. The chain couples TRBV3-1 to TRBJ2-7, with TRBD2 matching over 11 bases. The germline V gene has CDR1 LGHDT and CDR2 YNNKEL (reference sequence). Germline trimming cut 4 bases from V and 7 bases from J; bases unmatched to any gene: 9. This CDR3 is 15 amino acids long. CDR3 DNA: TGTGCCAGCAGCCGGAATAGCGGGGGGGCAAGTGAGCAGTACTTC. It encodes CASSRNSGGASEQYF.

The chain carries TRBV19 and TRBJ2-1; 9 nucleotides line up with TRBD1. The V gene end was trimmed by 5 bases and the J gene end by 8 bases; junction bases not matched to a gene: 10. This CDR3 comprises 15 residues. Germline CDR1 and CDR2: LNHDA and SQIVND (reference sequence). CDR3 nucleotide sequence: TGTGCCAGTAGTCCATGGGACAGGGTTATAGATGAGCAGTTCTTC. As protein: CASSPWDRVIDEQFF.

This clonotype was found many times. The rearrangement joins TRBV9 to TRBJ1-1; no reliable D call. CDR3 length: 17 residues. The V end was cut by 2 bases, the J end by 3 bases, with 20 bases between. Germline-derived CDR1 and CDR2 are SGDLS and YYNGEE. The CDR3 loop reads CASSVSTTKDADTEAFF. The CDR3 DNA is TGTGCCAGCAGCGTGTCCACCACGAAGGATGCGGACACTGAAGCTTTCTTT.

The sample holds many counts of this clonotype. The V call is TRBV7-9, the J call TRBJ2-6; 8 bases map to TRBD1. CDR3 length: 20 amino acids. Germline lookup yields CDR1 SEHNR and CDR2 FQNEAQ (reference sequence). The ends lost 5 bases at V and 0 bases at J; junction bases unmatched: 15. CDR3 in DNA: TGTGCCAGCAGCGCATTAGCCGGGACAGGCTCGCTCTCTGGGGCCAACGTCCTGACTTTC. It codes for CASSALAGTGSLSGANVLTF.

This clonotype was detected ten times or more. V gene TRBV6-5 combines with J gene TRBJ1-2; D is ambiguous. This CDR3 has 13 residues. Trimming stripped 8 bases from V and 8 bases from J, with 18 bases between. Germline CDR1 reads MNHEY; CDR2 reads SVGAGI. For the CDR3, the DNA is TGTGCCAGCTCTTATGGACCGGAAAAGGGCTACACCTTC. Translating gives CASSYGPEKGYTF.

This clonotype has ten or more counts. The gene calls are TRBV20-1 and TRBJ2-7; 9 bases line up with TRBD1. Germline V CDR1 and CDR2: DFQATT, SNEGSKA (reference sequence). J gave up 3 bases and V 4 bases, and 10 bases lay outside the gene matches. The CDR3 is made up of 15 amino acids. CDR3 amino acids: CSATSLGTGHYEQYF. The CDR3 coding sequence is TGCAGTGCTACATCCTTAGGGACAGGGCACTACGAGCAGTACTTC.